This T cell receptor (beta chain) stems from a study of shared clonotypes between healthy human individuals. The data were produced by immunoSEQ multiplex PCR, yet TCRdb's version contains in-frame clones alone and is incomplete. Here the sample spans around 640,000 clones, approximately 96% being singletons. The count of this clone is one. Its antigen remains unidentified. The germline V gene encodes CDR1 SGHAT and CDR2 FQNNGV. V lost 5 bases, J lost 4 bases, and 5 bases stayed unmatched. The CDR3 is made up of 15 amino acids. Whole-study results and caveats: Clonotype sharing among donors was thought likely to change with sequencing depth. Blood alone was sampled, and tissue repertoires likely differ. Among four donors, approximately 5% of naive CD4 clonotypes were found in common.

Naive CD8 cells lacked CD45RO and underwent positive selection for CCR7, leaving out terminally differentiated effector memory CD45RA+ cells. Donation came from healthy HIV-negative adults that had no recent acute infections or vaccinations. The receptor was isolated from a woman in her twenties or thirties in good health. This chain connects TRBV11-2 to TRBJ2-3; 11 bases fit TRBD1. Sequenced material: naive CD8+ T cells sorted from blood. CDR3 sequence reads: CASSLGTGGSDTQYF. The CDR3 region has the DNA TGTGCCAGCAGCCTCGGGACAGGGGGTTCAGATACGCAGTATTTT.